The 32 T cell receptor beta chains reported below all come from one sample, sequenced in a study of CD8 T cells in ankylosing spondylitis. TCRdb re-called the 5' RACE reads with MiXCR, one entry per CDR3 protein. The table lists under 550,000 distinct CDR3 sequences, 26% of them singletons. These receptors have no identified antigens. General observations from the study: Characteristic of ankylosing spondylitis blood, it appeared, was a TCR beta motif comprising roughly 8 highly homologous variants.

The sample was blood, either unsorted or a sorted T cell fraction (not recorded which). The source of these receptors is a male donor with ankylosing spondylitis.

The chain couples TRBV4-1 to TRBJ1-6; D not resolved. V shed 1 base and J shed 4 bases, with 14 bases lying between them. The length of the CDR3 is 17 residues. Per germline, CDR1 MGHRA and CDR2 YSYEKL. In DNA, the CDR3 is TGCGCCAGCAGCCAAGGGGCCAGCCGCTTTTATAATTCACCCCTCCACTTT. As protein: CASSQGASRFYNSPLHF.

A few counts support this clonotype. J is TRBJ2-1 and V is TRBV6-1; 9 bases are a match to TRBD1. Looked up from germline, CDR1 is MNHNS and CDR2 is SASEGT. Losses at the gene ends were 8 bases for V and 6 bases for J; bases not matched to a gene: 11. The CDR3 loop spans 15 amino acids. CDR3 loop: CASSFGTGHSNEQFF. As DNA, the CDR3 is TGTGCCAGCTCATTCGGGACAGGGCACTCCAATGAGCAGTTCTTC.

This clonotype was recorded a few times. V usage is TRBV2 and J usage is TRBJ2-5; perhaps TRBD1 as D (5 bases). CDR3 length: 15 amino acids. V was pared by 1 base and J by 5 bases, with 14 bases between. Germline CDR1 SNHLY, CDR2 FYNNEI. The CDR3 coding sequence is TGTGCCAGCAGTGAAGTGCAGGGTAGTTGGGAGACCCAGTACTTC. This codes for CASSEVQGSWETQYF.

This clonotype was observed a handful of times. The chain combines TRBV11-2 with TRBJ2-3; perhaps TRBD2 as D (6 bases). CDR1 is SGHAT and CDR2 is FQNNGV in the germline V gene. The CDR3 extends over 17 amino acids. Trimming pared 0 bases from V and 6 bases from J, leaving 19 bases between. CDR3 nucleotide sequence: TGTGCCAGCAGCTTAGACACCGGGGGACGGAAAAGGGATACGCAGTATTTT. Residues: CASSLDTGGRKRDTQYF.

The chain employs TRBV18 and TRBJ2-7; perhaps TRBD2 as D (7 bases). CDR1 is KGHSH and CDR2 is LQKENI in the germline V gene. The CDR3 runs to 16 residues. Deletions cut 3 bases from V and 4 bases from J, with 19 bases between. The CDR3 DNA reads TGTGCCAGCTCACCGATCCCGGGCGGGGGCTTTTACGAGCAGTACTTC. This sequence encodes CASSPIPGGGFYEQYF. The full variable domain, in which reference TRBV18 and TRBJ2-7 provide the parts outside the CDR3, is NAGVMQNPRHLVRRRGQEARLRCSPMKGHSHVYWYRQLPEEGLKFMVYLQKENIIDESGMPKERFSAEFPKEGPSILRIQQVVRGDSAAYFCASSPIPGGGFYEQYFGPGTRLTVT.

This clonotype turned up a few times. The chain joins TRBV29-1 to TRBJ1-2; 8 bases are shared with TRBD1. The CDR3 spans 12 residues. Germline CDR1 and CDR2: SQVTM and ANQGSEA. V lost 3 bases and J lost 4; bases outside the gene matches: 1. CDR3 nucleotides: TGCAGCGTTGACGGGACAGGCTATGGCTACACCTTC. Protein product: CSVDGTGYGYTF.

The J gene is TRBJ2-3, the V gene TRBV11-2; possible D gene TRBD2, 5 bases. The V end was cut by 1 base, the J end by 4 bases, with 9 bases between. CDR3 length: 14 residues. Germline V gene lookup returns CDR1 SGHAT and CDR2 FQNNGV. CDR3 sequence: CASSLGGASDTQYF. CDR3 DNA: TGTGCCAGCAGCTTAGGGGGAGCATCAGATACGCAGTATTTT.

The V call is TRBV20-1, the J call TRBJ2-5; D may be TRBD2 (5 bases). This CDR3 contains 14 residues. Germline CDR1 reads DFQATT; CDR2 reads SNEGSKA (reference sequence). The V end lost 6 bases, the J end lost 5 bases, and 19 bases lay between the germline ends. The CDR3 DNA is TGCAGTGCCCATCCGGGCGGAGGTACGGAGACCCAGTACTTC. It is translated as CSAHPGGGTETQYF.

V gene TRBV18 combines with J gene TRBJ1-5, with a possible D match to TRBD1 (5 bases). Trimming stripped 6 bases from V and 5 bases from J, with 14 bases between. The germline gives CDR1 KGHSH, CDR2 LQKENI. CDR3 length: 14 amino acids. DNA for the CDR3: TGTGCCAGCTCCGAGGGGTGGGGTGATCAGCCCCAGCATTTT. Amino acids: CASSEGWGDQPQHF. The full variable domain, with the rest looked up from reference TRBV18 and TRBJ1-5, is NAGVMQNPRHLVRRRGQEARLRCSPMKGHSHVYWYRQLPEEGLKFMVYLQKENIIDESGMPKERFSAEFPKEGPSILRIQQVVRGDSAAYFCASSEGWGDQPQHFGDGTRLSIL.

CDR3 coding DNA: TGTGCCAGCAGCTTAGCGGGACAGCTGAACACTGAAGCTTTCTTT. It encodes CASSLAGQLNTEAFF. The chain is built from TRBV11-2 and TRBJ1-1; 7 nucleotides agree with TRBD1. Losses at the gene ends were 1 base for V and 0 bases for J; bases not matched to a gene: 2. The CDR3 length is 15 residues. Per germline, CDR1 SGHAT and CDR2 FQNNGV.

DNA for the CDR3: TGTGCCAGCAGTGGGGGACCGATAAACACCGGGGAGCTGTTTTTT. Encoded protein: CASSGGPINTGELFF. V usage is TRBV12-3 or TRBV12-4 and J usage is TRBJ2-2; tentatively, D is TRBD1 or TRBD2 (5 bases each). The V end was cut by 5 bases, the J end by 2 bases, with 12 bases between. The CDR3 spans 15 residues.

This clonotype was observed a few times. The V and J genes are TRBV24-1 and TRBJ2-3; maybe TRBD2 (6 bases). From germline, CDR1 is KGHDR and CDR2 SFDVKD. This CDR3 has 17 residues. V dropped 1 base and J dropped 2 bases, with 15 bases sitting between them. This CDR3 is CATSDFGGRSPTDTQYF. The CDR3 DNA is TGTGCCACCAGTGATTTTGGAGGGAGGAGCCCCACAGATACGCAGTATTTT.

This clonotype appeared a few times. The chain uses TRBV10-3 and TRBJ1-1; the D is unclear. Trimming took off 6 bases at V and 5 bases at J, with 16 bases between the two ends. The CDR3 spans 14 residues. The germline CDR1 and CDR2 sequences are ENHRY and SYGVKD. CDR3 in amino acids: CAISDPGMDTEAFF. In nucleotides, the CDR3 is TGTGCCATCAGCGACCCGGGAATGGATACTGAAGCTTTCTTT.

This chain joins TRBV28 and TRBJ1-1, with no clear D. The CDR3 extends over 14 amino acids. With 6 bases removed from V and 0 bases from J, the gap between germline ends came to 11 bases. Germline CDR1 and CDR2: MDHEN and SYDVKM. CDR3 loop: CASSHARLNTEAFF. CDR3 DNA: TGTGCCAGCAGCCACGCCAGGTTGAACACTGAAGCTTTCTTT.

A few counts support this clonotype. The V call is TRBV7-8, the J call TRBJ2-7; 10 bases agree with TRBD2. J was trimmed by 1 base and V by 4 bases; bases with no gene match: 7. Germline values: CDR1 SGHVS, CDR2 FQNEAQ. The CDR3 runs 16 residues. CDR3 sequence reads: CASSSTGLAPSYEQYV. Here the CDR3 DNA reads TGTGCCAGCAGCTCTACGGGACTAGCGCCTTCCTACGAGCAGTACGTC.

The chain joins TRBV3-1 to TRBJ2-5; no firm D call. Germline-derived CDR1 and CDR2 are LGHDT and YNNKEL (reference sequence). CDR3 length equals 14 residues. Trimming stripped 1 base from V and 4 bases from J, with 10 bases between. CDR3 nucleotide sequence: TGTGCCAGCAGCCAAGCACGGTCGGCAGAGACCCAGTACTTC. Protein product: CASSQARSAETQYF.

The J gene is TRBJ2-1, the V gene TRBV19; a weak D match, TRBD2 (6 bases). Looked up from germline, CDR1 is LNHDA and CDR2 is SQIVND (reference sequence). V gave up 5 bases and J gave up 9 bases, with 20 bases separating them. The CDR3 length is 15 residues. CDR3 region: CASSYSADGRGEQFF. CDR3 sequence (DNA): TGTGCCAGTAGTTATTCGGCGGATGGGCGGGGTGAGCAGTTCTTC. The variable domain in full, completed from reference TRBV19 and TRBJ2-1, reads DGGITQSPKYLFRKEGQNVTLSCEQNLNHDAMYWYRQDPGQGLRLIYYSQIVNDFQKGDIAEGYSVSREKKESFPLTVTSAQKNPTAFYLCASSYSADGRGEQFFGPGTRLTVL.

This clonotype was seen a few times. J is TRBJ2-1 and V is TRBV12-3 or TRBV12-4; the match to TRBD2 covers 9 bases. Trimming cost V 3 bases and J 6 bases; bases outside gene matches: 9. The CDR3 has 16 amino acids. The CDR3 DNA follows: TGTGCCAGCAGTTTCCTCGGGACTAGCCTTAGCAATGAGCAGTTCTTC. Translated, it gives CASSFLGTSLSNEQFF.

Only a few counts were recorded for this clonotype. The chain is built from TRBV24-1 and TRBJ2-3, with TRBD1 identical over 8 bases. Germline V lookup: CDR1 KGHDR, CDR2 SFDVKD. The CDR3 consists of 16 residues. Trimming cost V 3 bases and J 1 base; bases outside gene matches: 5. For the CDR3, the DNA is TGTGCCACCAGTGATACATCGACAGGGGGCACAGATACGCAGTATTTT. Its protein is CATSDTSTGGTDTQYF.

This clonotype was observed a few times. The V and J genes are TRBV7-9 and TRBJ2-2; D possibly uses TRBD1 or TRBD2 (5 bases each). The germline V gene has CDR1 SEHNR and CDR2 FQNEAQ (reference sequence). This CDR3 comprises 15 residues. V gave up 5 bases and J gave up 0 bases, with 10 bases separating them. CDR3 nucleotide sequence: TGTGCCAGCAGCACGGGACGGTCGAACACCGGGGAGCTGTTTTTT. Translating gives CASSTGRSNTGELFF.

A few counts support this clonotype. The chain is built from TRBV5-5 and TRBJ2-7; possibly TRBD2 for D (5 bases). The germline V gene has CDR1 SGHKS and CDR2 YYEKEE (reference sequence). V was clipped by 6 bases and J by 0 bases, with 13 bases between them. The CDR3 is made up of 14 amino acids. CDR3 in DNA: TGTGCCAGCACCAAGACGGGGAGCTCCTACGAGCAGTACGTC. This translates into CASTKTGSSYEQYV.

The chain recombines TRBV5-1 with TRBJ2-7; possibly TRBD1 for D (6 bases). The CDR3 spans 15 residues. Trimming took off 3 bases at V and 4 bases at J, with 17 bases between the two ends. Germline CDR1 SGHRS, CDR2 YFSETQ. The CDR3 nucleotides are TGCGCCAGCAGCTACGGACAGCTAGGGGATTACGAGCAGTACGTC. Its protein is CASSYGQLGDYEQYV.

This clonotype was observed a handful of times. The CDR3 DNA is TGCAGCGTTTCCCTACCCACAGATACGCAGTATTTT. It encodes CSVSLPTDTQYF. J is TRBJ2-3 and V is TRBV29-1; D is undetermined. The CDR3 loop spans 12 amino acids. V was pared by 5 bases and J by 2 bases, with 8 bases between. The germline V gene encodes CDR1 SQVTM and CDR2 ANQGSEA.

This clonotype was counted between two and nine times. The CDR3 nucleotides are TGTGCCAGCACCTCATCTAGCGGGAGCACGGATGAGCAGTTCTTC. As protein: CASTSSSGSTDEQFF. This chain uses TRBV11-2 with TRBJ2-1, with 10 bases matching TRBD2. After removal of 7 bases from V and 8 bases from J, the junction contained 11 bases not matched to a gene. Germline assignment: CDR1 SGHAT and CDR2 FQNNGV. This CDR3 has 15 residues. Variable domain in full (rest from reference TRBV11-2 and TRBJ2-1): EAGVAQSPRYKIIEKRQSVAFWCNPISGHATLYWYQQILGQGPKLLIQFQNNGVVDDSQLPKDRFSAERLKGVDSTLKIQPAKLEDSAVYLCASTSSSGSTDEQFFGPGTRLTVL.

This clonotype was observed a single time. This chain uses TRBV20-1 with TRBJ2-2, with 7 bases matching TRBD2. The germline gives CDR1 DFQATT, CDR2 SNEGSKA (reference sequence). V dropped 0 bases and J dropped 1; count of bases not matched to a gene: 5. The CDR3 spans 16 residues. CDR3 protein: CSARDLVAGNTGELFF. The CDR3 region has the DNA TGCAGTGCTAGAGATCTAGTAGCGGGGAACACCGGGGAGCTGTTTTTT.

The genes are TRBV24-1 and TRBJ2-1; D uncertain. Trimming removed 3 bases from V and 3 bases from J, with 8 bases in between. CDR3 length: 14 residues. Germline loops: CDR1 KGHDR, CDR2 SFDVKD. The CDR3 coding sequence is TGTGCCACCAGTGATCCCCGCAGCTACAATGAGCAGTTCTTC. It is translated as CATSDPRSYNEQFF.

This chain connects TRBV18 to TRBJ2-1; TRBD1 matches at 7 bases. The V gene end was trimmed by 6 bases and the J gene end by 5 bases; junction bases not matched to a gene: 7. The CDR3 covers 14 residues. The germline gives CDR1 KGHSH, CDR2 LQKENI. This CDR3 is CASSETGQNNEQFF. The CDR3 coding sequence is TGTGCCAGCTCCGAGACGGGACAGAACAATGAGCAGTTCTTC.

The chain carries TRBV5-1 and TRBJ1-2; D is undetermined. The length of the CDR3 is 14 residues. Germline V gene data show CDR1 as SGHRS and CDR2 as YFSETQ. The V end lost 10 bases, the J end lost 4 bases, and 20 bases lay between the germline ends. The CDR3 bases are TGCGCCTGGAAGGAGGACGATATAGGCTATGGCTACACCTTC. Its protein product is CAWKEDDIGYGYTF.

The CDR3 DNA reads TGCGCCAGCAGCTGGACAGGCCGCAGGGATACGCAGTATTTT. It encodes CASSWTGRRDTQYF. This rearrangement joins TRBV5-1 to TRBJ2-3; 7 bases are a match to TRBD1. Germline-derived CDR1 and CDR2 are SGHRS and YFSETQ. The CDR3 loop spans 14 amino acids. V gave up 3 bases and J gave up 6 bases; unmatched junction bases: 7.

The chain has TRBV10-1 and TRBJ2-2; D not resolved. This CDR3 comprises 14 residues. Trimming took off 0 bases at V and 6 bases at J, with 8 bases between the two ends. CDR1 is WNHNN and CDR2 is SYGVQD in the germline V gene (reference sequence). In DNA, the CDR3 is TGCGCCAGCAGTGAGTCGGGTGGAGCCGGGGAGCTGTTTTTT. Its protein product is CASSESGGAGELFF.

This rearrangement joins TRBV20-1 to TRBJ2-3; 8 bases agree with TRBD2. Germline loops: CDR1 DFQATT, CDR2 SNEGSKA (reference sequence). CDR3 size: 15 residues. The junction had 9 bases not matched to a gene; V was cut back by 1 base and J by 6 bases. The CDR3 bases are TGCAGTGCTAGAGCGGGAGGGCCCTCTGCGGATACGCAGTATTTT. Translating it yields CSARAGGPSADTQYF.

The J gene is TRBJ2-3, the V gene TRBV11-2, with a possible D match to TRBD2 (5 bases). CDR3 size: 13 residues. The V gene lost 4 bases and the J gene lost 10 bases, with 15 bases spanning the gap. The germline gives CDR1 SGHAT, CDR2 FQNNGV. CDR3 coding DNA: TGTGCCAGCAGCTCGGGGATAAAGGAAGCGCAGTATTTT. It yields the protein CASSSGIKEAQYF.